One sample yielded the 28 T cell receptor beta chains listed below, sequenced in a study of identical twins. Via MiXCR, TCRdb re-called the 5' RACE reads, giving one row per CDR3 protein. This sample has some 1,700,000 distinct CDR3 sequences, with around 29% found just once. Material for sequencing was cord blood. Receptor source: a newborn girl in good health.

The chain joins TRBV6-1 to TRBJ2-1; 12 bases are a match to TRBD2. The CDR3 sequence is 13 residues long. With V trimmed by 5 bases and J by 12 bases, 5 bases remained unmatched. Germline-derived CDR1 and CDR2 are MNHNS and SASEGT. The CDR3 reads CASSPWGLAGQFF. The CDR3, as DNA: TGTGCCAGCAGTCCATGGGGACTAGCGGGGCAGTTCTTC.

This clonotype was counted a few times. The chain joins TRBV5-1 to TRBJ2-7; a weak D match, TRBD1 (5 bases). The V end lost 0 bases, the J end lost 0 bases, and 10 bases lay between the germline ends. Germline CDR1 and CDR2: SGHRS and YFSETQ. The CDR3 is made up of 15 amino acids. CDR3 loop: CASSLATVFSYEQYF. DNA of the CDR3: TGCGCCAGCAGCTTGGCGACAGTTTTCTCCTACGAGCAGTACTTC.

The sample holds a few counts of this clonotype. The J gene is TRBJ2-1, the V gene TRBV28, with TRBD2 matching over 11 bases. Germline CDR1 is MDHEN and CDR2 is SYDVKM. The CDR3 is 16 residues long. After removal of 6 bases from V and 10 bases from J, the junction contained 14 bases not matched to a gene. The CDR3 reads CASSRLAGPSFFEQFF. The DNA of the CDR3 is TGTGCCAGCAGCCGACTAGCGGGGCCCTCCTTTTTCGAGCAGTTCTTC.

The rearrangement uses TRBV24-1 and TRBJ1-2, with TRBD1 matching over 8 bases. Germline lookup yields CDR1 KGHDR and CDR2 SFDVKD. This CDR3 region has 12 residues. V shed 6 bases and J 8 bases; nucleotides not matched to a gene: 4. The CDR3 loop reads CATSSGQEGYTF. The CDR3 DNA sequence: TGTGCCACCAGTTCGGGACAGGAAGGCTACACCTTC.

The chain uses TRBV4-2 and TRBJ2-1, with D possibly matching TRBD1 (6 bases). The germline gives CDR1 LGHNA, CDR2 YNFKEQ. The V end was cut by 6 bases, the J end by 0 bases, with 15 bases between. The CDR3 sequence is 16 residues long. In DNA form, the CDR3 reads TGTGCCAGCAGACTAAACAGGGTTAACTCCTACAATGAGCAGTTCTTC. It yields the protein CASRLNRVNSYNEQFF.

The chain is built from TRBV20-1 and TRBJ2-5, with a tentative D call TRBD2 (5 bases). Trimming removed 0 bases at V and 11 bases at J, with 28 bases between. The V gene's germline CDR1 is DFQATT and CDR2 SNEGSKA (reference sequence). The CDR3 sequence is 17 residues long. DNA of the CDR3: TGCAGTGCTAGAGATCCGAACCTACGTACACACCTCTGGGAGCAGTACTTC. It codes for CSARDPNLRTHLWEQYF.

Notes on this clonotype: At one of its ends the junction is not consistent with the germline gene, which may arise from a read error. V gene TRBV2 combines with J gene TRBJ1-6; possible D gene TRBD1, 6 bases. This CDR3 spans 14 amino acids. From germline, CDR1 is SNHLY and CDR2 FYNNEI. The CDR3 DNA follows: TGTGCCAGCAAGCCGACAGGCTATAATTCACCCCCCCACTTT. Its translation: CASKPTGYNSPPHF.

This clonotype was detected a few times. CDR3 sequence: CASSFWGPRSGELFF. In DNA form, the CDR3 reads TGTGCCAGCAGTTTCTGGGGTCCCCGGAGCGGGGAGCTGTTTTTT. The rearrangement links TRBV12-3 or TRBV12-4 to TRBJ2-2; no clear D. The germline V and J ends were trimmed by 3 bases and 7 bases, with 15 bases remaining between them. The CDR3 spans 15 residues.

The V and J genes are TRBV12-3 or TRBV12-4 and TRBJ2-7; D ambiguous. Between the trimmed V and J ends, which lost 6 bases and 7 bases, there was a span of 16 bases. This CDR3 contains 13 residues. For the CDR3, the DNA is TGTGCCAGCAGCAGACCGAGCCCTTCAGAGCAGTACTTC. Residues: CASSRPSPSEQYF.

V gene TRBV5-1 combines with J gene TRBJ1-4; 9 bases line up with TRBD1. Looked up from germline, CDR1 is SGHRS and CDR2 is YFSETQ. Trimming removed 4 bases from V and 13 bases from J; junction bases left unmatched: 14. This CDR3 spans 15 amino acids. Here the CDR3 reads CASSHRGPTEDGLFF. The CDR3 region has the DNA TGCGCCAGCAGCCACAGGGGGCCCACCGAGGATGGACTGTTTTTT.

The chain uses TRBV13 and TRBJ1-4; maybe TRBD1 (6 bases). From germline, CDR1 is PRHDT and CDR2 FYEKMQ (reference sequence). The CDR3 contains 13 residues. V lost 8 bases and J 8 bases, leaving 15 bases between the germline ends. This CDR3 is CASWGPTEEKLFF. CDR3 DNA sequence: TGTGCCAGCTGGGGGCCGACGGAGGAAAAACTGTTTTTT.

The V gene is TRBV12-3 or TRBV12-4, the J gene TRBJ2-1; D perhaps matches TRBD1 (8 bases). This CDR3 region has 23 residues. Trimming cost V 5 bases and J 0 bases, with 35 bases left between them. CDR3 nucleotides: TGTGCCAGCAGTCCCGGGACAGGATACCTAGCTGGCGGGAGTGGCGGCTCCTACAATGAGCAGTTCTTC. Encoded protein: CASSPGTGYLAGGSGGSYNEQFF.

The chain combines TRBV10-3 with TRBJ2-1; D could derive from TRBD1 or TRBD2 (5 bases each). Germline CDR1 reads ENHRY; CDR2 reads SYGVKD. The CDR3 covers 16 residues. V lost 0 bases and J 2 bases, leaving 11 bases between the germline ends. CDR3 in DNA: TGTGCCATCAGTGAGTCGAGGGGTTTAGCCTACAATGAGCAGTTCTTC. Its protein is CAISESRGLAYNEQFF.

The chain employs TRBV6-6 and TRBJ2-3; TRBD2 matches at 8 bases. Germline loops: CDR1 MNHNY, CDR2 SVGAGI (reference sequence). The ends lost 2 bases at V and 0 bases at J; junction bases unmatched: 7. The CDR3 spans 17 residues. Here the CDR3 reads CASSYPDSGGSTDTQYF. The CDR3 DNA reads TGTGCCAGCAGTTACCCCGACAGCGGGGGAAGCACAGATACGCAGTATTTT.

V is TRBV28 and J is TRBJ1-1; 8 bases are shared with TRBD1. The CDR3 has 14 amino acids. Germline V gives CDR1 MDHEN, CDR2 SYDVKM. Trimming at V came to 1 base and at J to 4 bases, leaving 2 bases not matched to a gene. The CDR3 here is CASSLSQGATEAFF. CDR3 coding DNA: TGTGCCAGCAGTTTATCCCAGGGGGCCACTGAAGCTTTCTTT.

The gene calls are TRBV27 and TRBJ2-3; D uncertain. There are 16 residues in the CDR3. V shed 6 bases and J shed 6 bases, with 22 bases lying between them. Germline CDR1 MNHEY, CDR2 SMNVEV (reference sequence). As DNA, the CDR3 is TGTGCCAGCAGCCCAGTATCTAAGGACCCGCAGGATACGCAGTATTTT. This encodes CASSPVSKDPQDTQYF.

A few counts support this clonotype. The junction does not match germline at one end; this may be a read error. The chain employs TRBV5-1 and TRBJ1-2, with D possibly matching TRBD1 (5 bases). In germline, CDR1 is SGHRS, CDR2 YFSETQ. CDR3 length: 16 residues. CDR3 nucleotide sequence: TGCTCCAGCAGCTTGAATCTCAGGGCCTCCTACTATGGCTACACCTTC. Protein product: CSSSLNLRASYYGYTF. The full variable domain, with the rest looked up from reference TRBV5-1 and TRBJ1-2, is KAGVTQTPRYLIKTRGQQVTLSCSPISGHRSVSWYQQTPGQGLQFLFEYFSETQRNKGNFPGRFSGRQFSNSRSEMNVSTLELGDSALYLCSSSLNLRASYYGYTFGSGTRLTVV.

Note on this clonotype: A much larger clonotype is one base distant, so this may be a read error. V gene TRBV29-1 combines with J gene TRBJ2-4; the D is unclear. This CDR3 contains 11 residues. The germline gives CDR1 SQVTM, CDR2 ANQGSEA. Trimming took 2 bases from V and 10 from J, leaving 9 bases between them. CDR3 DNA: TGCAGCGTTGAACAGAGTCGGATTCAGTACTTC. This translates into CSVEQSRIQYF. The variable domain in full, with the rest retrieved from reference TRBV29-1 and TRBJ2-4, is SAVISQKPSRDICQRGTSLTIQCQVDSQVTMMFWYRQQPGQSLTLIATANQGSEATYESGFVIDKFPISRPNLTFSTLTVSNMSPEDSSIYLCSVEQSRIQYFGAGTRLSVL.

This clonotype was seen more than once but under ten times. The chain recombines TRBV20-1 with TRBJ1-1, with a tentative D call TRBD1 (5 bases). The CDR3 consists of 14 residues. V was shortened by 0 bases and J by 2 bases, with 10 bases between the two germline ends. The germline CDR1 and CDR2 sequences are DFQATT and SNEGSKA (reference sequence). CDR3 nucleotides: TGCAGTGCTAGAGAGCCTCAGGGAAACACTGAAGCTTTCTTT. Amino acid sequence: CSAREPQGNTEAFF.

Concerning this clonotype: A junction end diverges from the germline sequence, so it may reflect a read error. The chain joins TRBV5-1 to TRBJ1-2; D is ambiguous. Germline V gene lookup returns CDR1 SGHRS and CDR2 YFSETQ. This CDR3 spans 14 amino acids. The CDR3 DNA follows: TGCGCCAGCAGCCCCGACGGAACTAACTATGGCCACACCTTC. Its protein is CASSPDGTNYGHTF. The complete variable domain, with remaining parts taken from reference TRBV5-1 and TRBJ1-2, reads KAGVTQTPRYLIKTRGQQVTLSCSPISGHRSVSWYQQTPGQGLQFLFEYFSETQRNKGNFPGRFSGRQFSNSRSEMNVSTLELGDSALYLCASSPDGTNYGHTFGSGTRLTVV.

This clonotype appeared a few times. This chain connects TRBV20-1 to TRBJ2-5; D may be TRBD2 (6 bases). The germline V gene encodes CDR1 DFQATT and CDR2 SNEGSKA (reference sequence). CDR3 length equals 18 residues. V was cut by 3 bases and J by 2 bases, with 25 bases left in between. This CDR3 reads CSASAYRMPWTKQETQYF. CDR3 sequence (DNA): TGCAGTGCTAGTGCTTATAGGATGCCCTGGACTAAACAAGAGACCCAGTACTTC.

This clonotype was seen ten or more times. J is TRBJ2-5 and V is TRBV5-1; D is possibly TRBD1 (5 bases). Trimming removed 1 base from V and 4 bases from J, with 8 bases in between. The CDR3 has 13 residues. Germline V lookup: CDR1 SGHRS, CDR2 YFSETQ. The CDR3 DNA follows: TGCGCCAGCAGCTTGCAGGGTAGAGAGACCCAGTACTTC. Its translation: CASSLQGRETQYF.

In DNA form, the CDR3 reads TGTGCCAGCAGCCCGGGACTAGCGCTTGGGGTCTACAATGAGCAGTACTTC. Translated, it gives CASSPGLALGVYNEQYF. The chain joins TRBV5-4 to TRBJ2-7; 10 bases align to TRBD2. Looked up from germline, CDR1 is SGHNT and CDR2 is YYREEE (reference sequence). CDR3 length equals 17 residues. The ends lost 4 bases at V and 7 bases at J; junction bases unmatched: 17.

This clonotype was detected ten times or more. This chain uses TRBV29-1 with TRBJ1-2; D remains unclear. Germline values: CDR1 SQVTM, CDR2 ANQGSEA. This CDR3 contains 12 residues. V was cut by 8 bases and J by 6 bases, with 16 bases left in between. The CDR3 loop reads CSLRIPPNGYTF. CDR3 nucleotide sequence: TGCAGCCTTCGGATCCCGCCCAATGGCTACACCTTC.

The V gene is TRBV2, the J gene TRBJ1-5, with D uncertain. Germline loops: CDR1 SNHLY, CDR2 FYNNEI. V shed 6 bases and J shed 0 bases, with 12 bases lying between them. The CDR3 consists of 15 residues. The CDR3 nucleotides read TGTGCCAGCAGCCCAAACCCGGATAGCAATCAGCCCCAGCATTTT. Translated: CASSPNPDSNQPQHF.

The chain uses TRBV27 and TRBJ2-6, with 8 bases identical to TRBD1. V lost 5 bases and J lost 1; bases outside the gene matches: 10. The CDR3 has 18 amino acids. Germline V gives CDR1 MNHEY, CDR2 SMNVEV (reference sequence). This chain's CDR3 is CASSDRDRLRSGANVLTF. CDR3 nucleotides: TGTGCCAGCAGTGACCGGGACAGGTTAAGGTCTGGGGCCAACGTCCTGACTTTC.

CDR3 coding DNA: TGCGCCAGCAGCCTTCAGCGGGAGGGCCGGTACGAGCAGTACTTC. Protein sequence: CASSLQREGRYEQYF. This sequence joins TRBV4-1 and TRBJ2-5; 10 positions match TRBD2. The DNA end is a closer match to TRBJ2-7, so the J assignment may be wrong. Germline assignment: CDR1 MGHRA and CDR2 YSYEKL. The CDR3 totals 15 residues.

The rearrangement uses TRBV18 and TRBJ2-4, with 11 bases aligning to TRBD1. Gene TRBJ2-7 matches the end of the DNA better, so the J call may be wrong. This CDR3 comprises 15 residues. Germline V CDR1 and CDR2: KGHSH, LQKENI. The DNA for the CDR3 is TGTGCCAGCTCACCAGGGACAGGGGGTCTCTACGAGCAGTACTTC. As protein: CASSPGTGGLYEQYF.